This T cell receptor (beta chain) was recovered during a study of cytomegalovirus exposure and HLA in healthy donors. Study-level findings and limits: Most observed TCR sequences were rare, whereas some public TCRs were detected in many donors.

There are a few counts of this clone. Its antigen is still unknown. The sample contains more than one DNA sequence encoding this CDR3. The CDR3 is 12 amino acids. The junction had 3 bases not matched to a gene; V was cut back by 6 bases and J by 4 bases. Germline CDR1 is SNHLY and CDR2 is FYNNEI. Primers included in the PCR were 60 Vbeta and 13 Jbeta primers. Generated by immunoSEQ multiplex PCR, the TCRdb table keeps only in-frame clones and is missing some. The sample shows around 150,000 clones, approximately 62% of them seen only once. The J gene is TRBJ2-7, the V gene TRBV2, with TRBD2 matching 7 bases. This TCR was recovered from a man aged 50 to 59 in good health and CMV-seronegative. Sequencing used PBMCs. The CDR3 region has the DNA TGTGCCAGCAGCGCTAGCGGATACGAGCAGTACTTC. As protein: CASSASGYEQYF.